This T cell receptor beta chain was identified during a study of cytomegalovirus exposure and HLA in healthy donors. Overall study: The 120 validation repertoires used the same platform as the 600 to 750 first-cohort repertoires (as reported by a later analysis).

The study, taken as a whole, reports: The authors listed some 150 TCR beta chains as cytomegalovirus-associated. That first-cohort TCR clusters tended to co-occur in the 130 or so validation repertoires was found in a later analysis.

V was shortened by 4 bases and J by 11 bases, with 23 bases between the two germline ends. CDR1 GTSNPN and CDR2 SVGIG come from the germline V gene (reference sequence). This CDR3 comprises 14 residues. A word on this clone: No antigen is known for it.

Only in-frame clones appear in the TCRdb table, and some are missing; sequencing was by immunoSEQ multiplex PCR. The repertoire includes over 150,000 clones, roughly 86% of them detected once, and over 9% sits in the top ten. The source is a woman aged 18-29 years in good health and CMV-seropositive. The chain couples TRBV30 to TRBJ1-1; a possible D gene is TRBD1 (5 bases). The material sequenced was PBMCs. The CDR3 loop reads CAWTRLGPAGMAFF. DNA of the CDR3: TGTGCCTGGACCCGTTTGGGGCCCGCCGGTATGGCTTTCTTT.